This T cell receptor (beta chain) was recovered during a study of cytomegalovirus exposure and HLA in healthy donors. Study findings and constraints: As was reported, the classifier diagnosed cytomegalovirus status with high specificity and sensitivity.

CDR1 is SGHDN and CDR2 is FVKESK in the germline V gene. V dropped 1 base and J dropped 4; count of bases not matched to a gene: 7. CDR3 size: 16 residues. As to this clone: Antigen: not known.

PCR was performed using 60 Vbeta and 13 Jbeta primers. Sequenced by immunoSEQ multiplex PCR; TCRdb stores in-frame clones only, minus some. The repertoire holds about 120,000 clones, with about 81% as singletons. Source material: PBMCs. This TCR was sampled from a woman aged 35 to 49 in good health and CMV-seropositive. This sequence joins TRBV14 and TRBJ2-7; 10 bases fit TRBD1. CDR3 coding DNA: TGTGCCAGCAGCCAAGTTGCCGGGACAGGGGCTTACGAGCAGTACTTC. Its protein is CASSQVAGTGAYEQYF. The complete variable domain, with remaining parts taken from reference TRBV14 and TRBJ2-7, reads EAGVTQFPSHSVIEKGQTVTLRCDPISGHDNLYWYRRVMGKEIKFLLHFVKESKQDESGMPNNRFLAERTGGTYSTLKVQPAELEDSGVYFCASSQVAGTGAYEQYFGPGTRLTVT.